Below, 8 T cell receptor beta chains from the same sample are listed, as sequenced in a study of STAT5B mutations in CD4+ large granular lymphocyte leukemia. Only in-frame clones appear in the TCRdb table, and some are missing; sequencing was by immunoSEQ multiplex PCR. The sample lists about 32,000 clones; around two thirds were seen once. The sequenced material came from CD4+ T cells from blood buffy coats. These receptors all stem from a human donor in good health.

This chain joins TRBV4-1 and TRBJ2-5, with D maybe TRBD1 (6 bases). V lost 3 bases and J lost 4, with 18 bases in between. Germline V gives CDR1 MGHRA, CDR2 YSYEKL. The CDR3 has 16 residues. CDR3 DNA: TGCGCCAGCAGCCAGGGGGCAGTCCTTCCTTTAGAGACCCAGTACTTC. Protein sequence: CASSQGAVLPLETQYF.

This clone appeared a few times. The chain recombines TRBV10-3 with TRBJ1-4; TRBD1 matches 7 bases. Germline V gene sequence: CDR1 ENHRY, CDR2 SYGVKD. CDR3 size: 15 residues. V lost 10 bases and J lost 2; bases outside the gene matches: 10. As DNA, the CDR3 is TGTGCCACATCCCCCGAACAGGGGACTAATGAAAAACTGTTTTTT. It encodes CATSPEQGTNEKLFF.

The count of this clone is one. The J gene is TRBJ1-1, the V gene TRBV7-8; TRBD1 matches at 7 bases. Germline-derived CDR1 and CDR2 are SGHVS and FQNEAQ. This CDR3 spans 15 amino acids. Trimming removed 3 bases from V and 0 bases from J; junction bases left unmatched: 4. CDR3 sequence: CASSFRDRMNTEAFF. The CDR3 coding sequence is TGTGCCAGCAGCTTCCGGGACAGAATGAACACTGAAGCTTTCTTT.

In nucleotides, the CDR3 is TGTGCCAGCAGCCCAACTACCGGGACAGCGTATGGCTACACCTTC. This gives the protein CASSPTTGTAYGYTF. This sequence joins TRBV7-2 and TRBJ1-2, with 7 bases fitting TRBD1. V lost 5 bases to trimming and J lost 5 bases; unmatched junction nucleotides: 11. Germline V lookup: CDR1 SGHTA, CDR2 FQGNSA. The CDR3 is 15 residues long.

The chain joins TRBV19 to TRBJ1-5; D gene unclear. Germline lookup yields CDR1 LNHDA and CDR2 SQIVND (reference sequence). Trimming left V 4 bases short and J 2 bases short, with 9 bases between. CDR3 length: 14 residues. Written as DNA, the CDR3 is TGTGCCAGTAGTAAAGTCGGCGGCAATCAGCCCCAGCATTTT. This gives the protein CASSKVGGNQPQHF.

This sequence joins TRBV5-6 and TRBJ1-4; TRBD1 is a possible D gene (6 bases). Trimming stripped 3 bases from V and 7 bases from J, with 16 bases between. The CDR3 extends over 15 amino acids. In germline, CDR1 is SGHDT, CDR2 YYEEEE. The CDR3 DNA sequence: TGTGCCAGCAGCTCATCAGGGGCTTTTGGTGAAAAACTGTTTTTT. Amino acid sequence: CASSSSGAFGEKLFF.

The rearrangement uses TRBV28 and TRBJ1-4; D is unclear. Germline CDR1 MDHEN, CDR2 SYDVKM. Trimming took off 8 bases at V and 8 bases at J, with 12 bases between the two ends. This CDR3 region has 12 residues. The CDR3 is CASSGQWEKLFF. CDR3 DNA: TGTGCCAGCTCCGGCCAGTGGGAAAAACTGTTTTTT.

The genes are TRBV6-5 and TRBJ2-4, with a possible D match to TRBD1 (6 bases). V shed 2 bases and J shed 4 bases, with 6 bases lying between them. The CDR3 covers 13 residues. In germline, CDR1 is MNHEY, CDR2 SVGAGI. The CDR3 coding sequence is TGTGCCAGCAGTTACGACAGGAAAAACATTCAGTACTTC. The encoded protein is CASSYDRKNIQYF.